This record looks at one T cell receptor (beta chain) sequence and its context. Antigen: not known. The entry originates in a study of T cell repertoires and Cas9 in healthy adults. Study details: Multi-effector potency, cytotoxicity and lineage were assessed in SpCas9-reactive CD4 and CD8 T cells.

Generated by immunoSEQ multiplex PCR, the TCRdb table keeps only in-frame clones and is missing some. The repertoire holds around 20,000 clones, with around 90% as singletons. The germline V gene encodes CDR1 SGHDN and CDR2 FVKESK. Trimming left V 2 bases short and J 4 bases short, with 11 bases between. This CDR3 has 15 amino acids. Findings and limits, study-wide: In vitro, SpCas9-reactive Tregs were reported to curb effector T cell proliferation and function.

The sample taken for sequencing was CD4+ effector T cells (CD127+, CD25-, CD137-, CD154-) from PBMCs; culture status not recorded. The clonotype was recovered from a human donor in good health. The chain recombines TRBV14 with TRBJ2-2; the D gene is possibly TRBD1 (6 bases). DNA of the CDR3: TGTGCCAGCAGCCAAAGGACAGCCATCACCGGGGAGCTGTTTTTT. This encodes CASSQRTAITGELFF.